These 3 T cell receptor beta chains were sequenced from one sample in a study of blood T cells in healthy people across ages. Together with a sample-barcoded 5' primer, a J-beta primer mix was included in a second PCR lasting roughly 6 to 12 cycles. TCRdb reanalysed the 5' RACE reads using MiXCR and keeps one entry per CDR3 protein. The sample comprises hundreds of thousands of distinct CDR3 sequences, approximately 55% of which are singletons, and about 42% rests with the top ten. The specimen sequenced was blood. Receptors originate from an elderly man in good health.

A remark on this clonotype: One junction end does not reproduce the germline sequence, and a read error may be involved. The V and J genes are TRBV11-2 and TRBJ2-3; D not certain. The CDR3 runs 13 residues. Germline V gene lookup returns CDR1 SGHAT and CDR2 FQNNGV. CDR3 coding DNA: TGTGCCGGCAGCTACTCCCTCACAGATACGCAGTATTTT. Its protein is CAGSYSLTDTQYF.

This chain joins TRBV10-3 and TRBJ2-3; 8 nucleotides agree with TRBD2. This CDR3 region has 14 residues. V lost 3 bases and J lost 7; bases outside the gene matches: 6. Germline CDR1 and CDR2: ENHRY and SYGVKD. As DNA, the CDR3 is TGTGCCATCAGTGAAGGGCGGGGGGAGAATACGCAGTATTTT. Translation: CAISEGRGENTQYF.

The V gene is TRBV5-1, the J gene TRBJ2-5; 10 nucleotides match TRBD1. With V trimmed by 6 bases and J by 11 bases, 13 bases remained unmatched. The CDR3 is 14 amino acids. Germline CDR1 and CDR2: SGHRS and YFSETQ. CDR3 loop: CASTVDRGLSEQYF. The DNA of the CDR3 is TGCGCCAGCACCGTTGACAGGGGGCTCAGTGAGCAGTACTTC.